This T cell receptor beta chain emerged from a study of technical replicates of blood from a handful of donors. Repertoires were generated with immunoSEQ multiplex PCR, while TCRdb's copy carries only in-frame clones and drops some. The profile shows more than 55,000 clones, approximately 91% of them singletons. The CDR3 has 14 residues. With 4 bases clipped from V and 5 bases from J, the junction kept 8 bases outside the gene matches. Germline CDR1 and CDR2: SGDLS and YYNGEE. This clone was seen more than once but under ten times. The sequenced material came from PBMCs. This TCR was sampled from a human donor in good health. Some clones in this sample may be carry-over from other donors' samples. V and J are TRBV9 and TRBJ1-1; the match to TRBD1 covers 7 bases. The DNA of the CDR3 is TGTGCCAGCAGCAAAGGGACAGCAAATACTGAAGCTTTCTTT. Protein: CASSKGTANTEAFF.